The entry that follows covers one T cell receptor beta chain sequence. Its target is not known. At one boundary the junction diverges from the germline segment, which might be a read error. Every one of the donors was a Caucasian adult that lived in Nashville, Tennessee. These data come from a study of shared clonotypes between healthy human individuals. Overall study findings and caveats: Clonotypes that were shared across four donors made up about 5.1% of naive CD4 clonotypes.

The germline CDR1 and CDR2 sequences are SGHTS and YDEGEE. This CDR3 contains 15 residues. Profiling relied on immunoSEQ multiplex PCR, and the TCRdb table lists in-frame clones only, not all of them. The table includes 330,000 or so clones, over 65% detected once. The material sequenced was memory CD4+ T cells sorted from blood. The sample's subset: CD45RA-negative fraction. This clonotype originated in a man under 40 in good health. The V and J genes are TRBV5-8 and TRBJ2-2; D is possibly TRBD1 (5 bases). The CDR3 loop reads CASSERGEATRELFF. As DNA, the CDR3 is TGTGCCAGCAGCGAAAGGGGTGAGGCCACCCGGGAGCTGTTTTTT.